One and the same sample provided the 20 T cell receptor beta chains below, sequenced in a study of blood T cell repertoires in COVID-19 (TCRdb year 2020). The library was built by means of the immunoSEQ multiplex PCR assay. The table was pulled from immuneACCESS by TCRdb, which kept in-frame rearrangements only. Such tables lose some clones; where checked, under half of the loss comes from unresolved V genes, and the rest has no known cause. This sample comprises approximately 220,000 clones, about 85% of them detected only once. The ten largest clones capture around 19% of the sample. Sequencing input: PBMCs or T cells enriched from blood (not recorded which). All receptors come from a man aged 40-50 years who had recovered from COVID-19.

V and J are TRBV7-8 and TRBJ1-2, with D unclear. The germline V gene encodes CDR1 SGHVS and CDR2 FQNEAQ. V was cut by 2 bases and J by 0 bases, with 16 bases left in between. The CDR3 is 17 amino acids. The CDR3 coding sequence is TGTGCCAGCAGCTTAAGGTGGGCAGCCGTCGCTAACTATGGCTACACCTTC. Residues: CASSLRWAAVANYGYTF.

The chain is built from TRBV5-1 and TRBJ2-1; D may be TRBD2 (6 bases). This CDR3 region has 15 residues. Germline loops: CDR1 SGHRS, CDR2 YFSETQ. V was clipped by 0 bases and J by 3 bases, with 10 bases between them. As DNA, the CDR3 is TGCGCCAGCAGCTTGGCGGGAGAGCTCTACAATGAGCAGTTCTTC. Its protein is CASSLAGELYNEQFF.

V is TRBV5-1 and J is TRBJ2-5; 11 bases are a match to TRBD2. Germline lookup yields CDR1 SGHRS and CDR2 YFSETQ. This CDR3 contains 16 residues. V was pared by 2 bases and J by 3 bases, with 6 bases of the junction left unmatched. CDR3: CASSLTLAGGKETQYF. CDR3 DNA sequence: TGCGCCAGCAGCTTAACCCTAGCGGGAGGAAAAGAGACCCAGTACTTC. Complete variable domain (other parts from reference TRBV5-1 and TRBJ2-5): KAGVTQTPRYLIKTRGQQVTLSCSPISGHRSVSWYQQTPGQGLQFLFEYFSETQRNKGNFPGRFSGRQFSNSRSEMNVSTLELGDSALYLCASSLTLAGGKETQYFGPGTRLLVL.

This clone was found once. The chain recombines TRBV7-9 with TRBJ2-7; D is unclear. CDR3 length: 13 residues. V was clipped by 0 bases and J by 5 bases, with 8 bases between them. Germline CDR1 SEHNR, CDR2 FQNEAQ (reference sequence). This CDR3 is CASSLADFHEQYF. For the CDR3, the DNA is TGTGCCAGCAGCTTAGCAGACTTTCACGAGCAGTACTTC.

The chain couples TRBV5-4 to TRBJ2-7; TRBD2 aligns across 11 bases. In germline, CDR1 is SGHNT, CDR2 YYREEE (reference sequence). This CDR3 contains 18 residues. The V gene end was trimmed by 4 bases and the J gene end by 3 bases; junction bases not matched to a gene: 15. In DNA form, the CDR3 reads TGTGCCAGCAGCCCCAACCCGTCCGGGACTAGCGGTTTCTACGAGCAGTACTTC. Its translation is CASSPNPSGTSGFYEQYF.

The sample holds one count of this clone. V usage is TRBV30 and J usage is TRBJ2-5; D gene unclear. CDR1 and CDR2 (germline): GTSNPN, SVGIG (reference sequence). Trimming shortened V by 0 bases and J by 1 base, and 6 bases separated the two germline ends. This CDR3 has 13 residues. The CDR3 region is CAWSVGVQETQYF. The CDR3 DNA reads as TGTGCCTGGAGTGTCGGAGTCCAAGAGACCCAGTACTTC. Combining the CDR3 with reference TRBV30 and TRBJ2-5 gives the whole variable domain SQTIHQWPATLVQPVGSPLSLECTVEGTSNPNLYWYRQAAGRGLQLLFYSVGIGQISSEVPQNLSASRPQDRQFILSSKKLLLSDSGFYLCAWSVGVQETQYFGPGTRLLVL.

V is TRBV28 and J is TRBJ1-5; tentative D call: TRBD1 (6 bases). Germline CDR1 and CDR2: MDHEN and SYDVKM. The CDR3 totals 13 residues. V was shortened by 5 bases and J by 6 bases, with 11 bases between the two germline ends. DNA of the CDR3: TGTGCCAGCAGTCAGGGGCGAGGTCAGCCCCAGCATTTT. Its protein is CASSQGRGQPQHF.

V usage is TRBV6-5 and J usage is TRBJ2-2; the D gene is possibly TRBD2 (6 bases). The ends were cut back, 8 bases at V and 1 base at J, with 11 bases in the middle. Germline lookup yields CDR1 MNHEY and CDR2 SVGAGI. The CDR3 totals 14 residues. In DNA form, the CDR3 reads TGTGCCAGCGGCGGGGTCAAGAACACCGGGGAGCTGTTTTTT. This encodes CASGGVKNTGELFF.

The V call is TRBV6-5, the J call TRBJ2-1; the D is unclear. CDR3 length equals 15 residues. V was pared by 5 bases and J by 8 bases, with 19 bases between. The germline gives CDR1 MNHEY, CDR2 SVGAGI. The CDR3 DNA is TGTGCCAGCAGTCTGAGACAAGGCCCGGCCTATGAGCAGTTCTTC. Encoded protein: CASSLRQGPAYEQFF.

This rearrangement joins TRBV24-1 to TRBJ1-6; D ambiguous. Germline CDR1 and CDR2: KGHDR and SFDVKD. The CDR3 runs to 14 residues. Trimming took off 7 bases at V and 6 bases at J, with 12 bases between the two ends. The CDR3 reads CATSLGNSNSPLHF. CDR3 nucleotides: TGTGCCACCAGCCTGGGTAACAGTAATTCACCCCTCCACTTT.

This clone was recorded once. The V call is TRBV2, the J call TRBJ1-3, with D possibly being TRBD1 (5 bases). V was cut by 4 bases and J by 2 bases, with 12 bases left in between. Germline assignment: CDR1 SNHLY and CDR2 FYNNEI. This CDR3 has 15 residues. The CDR3 nucleotides read TGTGCCAGCAGTGTTTATAAGGGGACTGGAAACACCATATATTTT. Translating gives CASSVYKGTGNTIYF.

CDR3 sequence (DNA): TGCGCCAGCAGCCAAGCTACCGGGACAGGGTCCTTTTCCTACGAGCAGTACTTC. Protein: CASSQATGTGSFSYEQYF. The chain has TRBV4-1 and TRBJ2-7; TRBD1 matches 9 bases. From germline, CDR1 is MGHRA and CDR2 YSYEKL. With V trimmed by 1 base and J by 1 base, 11 bases remained unmatched. The CDR3 runs 18 residues.

This clone has a single count. The V call is TRBV12-2, the J call TRBJ1-6; the D segment call TRBD1 is taken from the table without a DNA check. TRBV12-2 is designated a pseudogene. The CDR3 sequence is 21 residues long. The DNA of the CDR3 is TGTGCAAGTCGCTCCCCGCGGGACAGCTCTGCTGGGAGCTCCTATAATTCACCCCTCCACTTT. It encodes CASRSPRDSSAGSSYNSPLHF.

Notes on this clone: A read error may produce the germline difference seen at one junction end. This chain joins TRBV7-7 and TRBJ1-4; 8 positions match TRBD1. This CDR3 comprises 15 residues. Germline CDR1 is SSHAT and CDR2 is FNYEAQ (reference sequence). The CDR3 spells CASSPGGHASEKLFF. In DNA, the CDR3 is TGTGCTAGCAGCCCAGGGGGCCACGCTTCTGAAAAACTGTTTTTT. The whole variable domain, filled in from reference TRBV7-7 and TRBJ1-4, reads GAGVSQSPRYKVTKRGQDVTLRCDPISSHATLYWYQQALGQGPEFLTYFNYEAQPDKSGLPSDRFSAERPEGSISTLTIQRTEQRDSAMYRCASSPGGHASEKLFFGSGTQLSVL.

The count of this clone is one. One junction end disagrees with the germline gene, perhaps due to a read error. This sequence joins TRBV11-3 and TRBJ2-1; the D gene is possibly TRBD1 (6 bases). The CDR3 has 15 amino acids. Germline values: CDR1 SGHNT, CDR2 YENEEA. The CDR3 DNA is TGTGCCAGCAGCCTAGAGTCCGGACAGAAAAATGAGCAGTTCTTC. Its translation is CASSLESGQKNEQFF.

The chain has TRBV6-2 or TRBV6-3 and TRBJ1-5; tentative D call: TRBD1 (5 bases). Trimming stripped 2 bases from V and 0 bases from J, with 14 bases between. The CDR3 covers 17 residues. Germline values: CDR1 MNHEY, CDR2 SVGEGT. The CDR3 DNA sequence: TGTGCCAGCAGTTACGGCGGGGGTGAGCTTAGCAATCAGCCCCAGCATTTT. It translates to CASSYGGGELSNQPQHF.

The chain has TRBV6-1 and TRBJ2-4, with TRBD2 matching over 10 bases. This CDR3 has 21 amino acids. Trimming cost V 1 base and J 8 bases; bases outside gene matches: 23. From germline, CDR1 is MNHNS and CDR2 SASEGT. The CDR3 nucleotides are TGTGCCAGCAGTGAAGAGGTTAGGCCAAGACTAGCGGGCCCCGCTGGGGACATTCAGTACTTC. This translates into CASSEEVRPRLAGPAGDIQYF.

The CDR3 DNA is TGCGCCAGCAGCGTCACGTCCGGGACAGTCACGGGCGGGGAGCTGTTTTTT. Residues: CASSVTSGTVTGGELFF. The chain links TRBV5-1 to TRBJ2-2, with TRBD1 matching over 7 bases. This CDR3 region has 17 residues. The junction had 16 bases not matched to a gene; V was cut back by 4 bases and J by 7 bases. Germline-derived CDR1 and CDR2 are SGHRS and YFSETQ.

A single count supports this clone. This chain links TRBV28 with TRBJ2-3; 9 nucleotides agree with TRBD2. This CDR3 contains 14 residues. The germline gives CDR1 MDHEN, CDR2 SYDVKM. V lost 6 bases to trimming and J lost 5 bases; unmatched junction nucleotides: 6. This CDR3 is CASRIAGDKDTQYF. The CDR3 coding sequence is TGTGCCAGCAGAATAGCGGGGGATAAAGATACGCAGTATTTT.

A remark on this clone: The sample contains more than one DNA sequence encoding this CDR3. This rearrangement joins TRBV3-1 (or the pseudogene TRBV3-2) to TRBJ2-7, with a tentative D call TRBD2 (5 bases). The V and J ends lost 1 base and 3 bases respectively, with 7 bases between them. This CDR3 has 13 residues. Germline values: CDR1 LGHDT, CDR2 YNNKEL (reference sequence). The CDR3 bases are TGTGCCAGCAGCCAAGTTGAGGGCTACGAGCAGTACTTC. It specifies CASSQVEGYEQYF.